This is a list of T cell receptor beta chains from one sample in a study of identical twins. TCRdb re-called the 5' RACE reads through MiXCR, storing one row per CDR3 protein. The sample has about 730,000 distinct CDR3 sequences, 21% seen once; the top ten hold 4.3%. The sample also formed part of further work on T cells expressing NK-cell markers.

Sequenced sample: PBMCs. These receptors were collected from a woman between 18 and 30 years old in good health. Both conserved end residues are part of each CDR3. Fields, in order: clone size, J gene, D gene, V gene, CDR3 DNA, CDR3 protein. D genes are given only for firm matches. The size field is filled for only some rows; it gives once, few, many or a size class.

abundance: -
j_gene: TRBJ2-1
d_gene: -
v_gene: TRBV10-3
CDR3nt: TGTGCCATCAGTGATCTCAGCGGGTCCAGCTCCTACAATGAGCAGTTCTTC
CDR3aa: CAISDLSGSSSYNEQFF

abundance: -
j_gene: TRBJ2-7
d_gene: -
v_gene: TRBV5-1
CDR3nt: TGCGCCAGCATGGACGGTGCCCCACCCCTCGAGCAGTACTTC
CDR3aa: CASMDGAPPLEQYF

abundance: -
j_gene: TRBJ2-3
d_gene: -
v_gene: TRBV7-9
CDR3nt: TGTGCCAGCAGCTTAGCGAGTCCGGTGCAGTATTTT
CDR3aa: CASSLASPVQYF

abundance: -
j_gene: TRBJ1-4
d_gene: -
v_gene: TRBV24-1
CDR3nt: TGTGCCACCTCCTCCTCTGAGGGAAAACTGTTTTTT
CDR3aa: CATSSSEGKLFF

abundance: -
j_gene: TRBJ2-1
d_gene: -
v_gene: TRBV18
CDR3nt: TGTGCCAGCTCACGAGGGGACCCCAGCTCCTACAATGAGCAGTTCTTC
CDR3aa: CASSRGDPSSYNEQFF

abundance: few
j_gene: TRBJ2-1
d_gene: -
v_gene: TRBV12-3/TRBV12-4
CDR3nt: TGTGCCAGTAGCACCCCCGTTGGCGATGAGCAGTTCTTC
CDR3aa: CASSTPVGDEQFF

abundance: few
j_gene: TRBJ2-7
d_gene: TRBD2
v_gene: TRBV12-5
CDR3nt: TGTGCTAGTGGTTTGGTAGCGGGGAGCTCCTACGAGCAGTACTTC
CDR3aa: CASGLVAGSSYEQYF

abundance: -
j_gene: TRBJ2-3
d_gene: TRBD2
v_gene: TRBV12-3/TRBV12-4
CDR3nt: TGTGCCAGCACGGATGGCGGGAGACCGAGCACAGATACGCAGTATTTT
CDR3aa: CASTDGGRPSTDTQYF

abundance: -
j_gene: TRBJ2-3
d_gene: TRBD2
v_gene: TRBV7-9
CDR3nt: TGTGCCAGCAGCTTGAAGCGGGGGGGACAAGATACGCAGTATTTT
CDR3aa: CASSLKRGGQDTQYF

abundance: many
j_gene: TRBJ2-1
d_gene: TRBD2
v_gene: TRBV6-5
CDR3nt: TGTGCCAGCAGTTACGGGCGGGGGGATACCGGTGAGCAGTTCTTC
CDR3aa: CASSYGRGDTGEQFF

abundance: -
j_gene: TRBJ2-1
d_gene: TRBD2
v_gene: TRBV20-1
CDR3nt: TGCAGTGCTAGTAGGACTAGCGGGGGGGCTGAGCAGTTCTTC
CDR3aa: CSASRTSGGAEQFF

abundance: -
j_gene: TRBJ2-2
d_gene: -
v_gene: TRBV10-3
CDR3nt: TGTGCCTTCCGGATTCCGAACACCGGGGAGCTGTTTTTT
CDR3aa: CAFRIPNTGELFF

abundance: -
j_gene: TRBJ2-2
d_gene: -
v_gene: TRBV9
CDR3nt: TGTGCCAGCAGCGTAGCGAGTAGTTTTACCGGGGAGCTGTTTTTT
CDR3aa: CASSVASSFTGELFF

abundance: many
j_gene: TRBJ2-3
d_gene: TRBD1
v_gene: TRBV20-1
CDR3nt: TGCAGTGCTAGAGATACAGGGGACGCCCGAAGCATCACAGATACGCAGTATTTT
CDR3aa: CSARDTGDARSITDTQYF

abundance: many
j_gene: TRBJ1-2
d_gene: TRBD1
v_gene: TRBV6-1
CDR3nt: TGTGCCAGCAGACGGACAGGGGACTATGGCTACACCTTC
CDR3aa: CASRRTGDYGYTF

abundance: few
j_gene: TRBJ1-2
d_gene: -
v_gene: TRBV12-3/TRBV12-4
CDR3nt: TGTGCCAGCAGCCGAGGAGGGACGCGAGGCTACACCTTC
CDR3aa: CASSRGGTRGYTF

abundance: -
j_gene: TRBJ2-5
d_gene: TRBD2
v_gene: TRBV25-1
CDR3nt: TGTGCCAGCAGTAAATTAGCGGGGGAAGCGGGGACCCAGTACTTC
CDR3aa: CASSKLAGEAGTQYF

abundance: -
j_gene: TRBJ2-7
d_gene: TRBD1
v_gene: TRBV20-1
CDR3nt: TGCAGTGCTAGGACAGGGGGATACGGGCAGTACTTC
CDR3aa: CSARTGGYGQYF

abundance: -
j_gene: TRBJ2-2
d_gene: -
v_gene: TRBV11-2
CDR3nt: TGTGCCAGCTCGTTGTCCGACAACGGGGAGCTGTTTTTT
CDR3aa: CASSLSDNGELFF

abundance: many
j_gene: TRBJ2-7
d_gene: TRBD1
v_gene: TRBV20-1
CDR3nt: TGCAGTGCTAGGGGACAGAATGCCTACGAGCAGTACTTC
CDR3aa: CSARGQNAYEQYF

abundance: few
j_gene: TRBJ2-5
d_gene: -
v_gene: TRBV6-1
CDR3nt: TGTGCCAGCCGGCCCCGACAGGCGCAAGAGACCCAGTACTTC
CDR3aa: CASRPRQAQETQYF

abundance: few
j_gene: TRBJ2-5
d_gene: -
v_gene: TRBV2
CDR3nt: TGTGCCAGCTCTCTTCTTCAGGGTAGGGGAGAGACCCAGTACTTC
CDR3aa: CASSLLQGRGETQYF

abundance: -
j_gene: TRBJ2-2
d_gene: TRBD1
v_gene: TRBV6-1
CDR3nt: TGTGCCAGCAGTGAGATGGCAGGGGGCATCGTAAGTGACGGGGAGCTGTTTTTT
CDR3aa: CASSEMAGGIVSDGELFF

abundance: few
j_gene: TRBJ1-1
d_gene: -
v_gene: TRBV20-1
CDR3nt: TGCAGTGCTAACCTCCTGGGCGAAGCTTTCTTT
CDR3aa: CSANLLGEAFF

abundance: few
j_gene: TRBJ2-7
d_gene: -
v_gene: TRBV6-1
CDR3nt: TGTGCCAGCAGTGAAGGGGGGGCAGGAGAGGGCTACGAGCAGTACTTC
CDR3aa: CASSEGGAGEGYEQYF

abundance: -
j_gene: TRBJ2-1
d_gene: -
v_gene: TRBV20-1
CDR3nt: TGCAGTGCTAGAGATTCACGGGGACACAGCTCCTACAATGAGCAGTTCTTC
CDR3aa: CSARDSRGHSSYNEQFF

abundance: few
j_gene: TRBJ1-1
d_gene: -
v_gene: TRBV7-2
CDR3nt: TGTGCCAGCAGCAAGAGGGGACTTCTGAACACTGAAGCTTTCTTT
CDR3aa: CASSKRGLLNTEAFF

abundance: few
j_gene: TRBJ1-1
d_gene: -
v_gene: TRBV5-1
CDR3nt: TGCGCCAGCAGCTTGGATCGTAGGGGCGGCGGAACTGAAGCTTTCTTT
CDR3aa: CASSLDRRGGGTEAFF

abundance: few
j_gene: TRBJ1-5
d_gene: -
v_gene: TRBV21-1
CDR3nt: TGTGCCAGCAGCAAAATTGATCGGGACACAGAAAGTCATAGCAATCAGCCCCAGCATTTT
CDR3aa: CASSKIDRDTESHSNQPQHF

abundance: many
j_gene: TRBJ2-7
d_gene: TRBD2
v_gene: TRBV9
CDR3nt: TGTGCCAGCAGCGCGGGGACTAGCGGGTACGAGCAGTACTTC
CDR3aa: CASSAGTSGYEQYF

abundance: few
j_gene: TRBJ1-1
d_gene: -
v_gene: TRBV20-1
CDR3nt: TGCAGTGCTAGAGATCACCGCAGGGTAGCTTTCTTT
CDR3aa: CSARDHRRVAFF

abundance: many
j_gene: TRBJ1-2
d_gene: -
v_gene: TRBV27
CDR3nt: TGTGCCAGCAGTTTTGGGGTTGATTTTGGCTACACCTTC
CDR3aa: CASSFGVDFGYTF

abundance: -
j_gene: TRBJ2-5
d_gene: TRBD2
v_gene: TRBV5-1
CDR3nt: TGCGCCAGCAGCTTGGCGGGACTAGTCGCCGGAGAGACCCAGTACTTC
CDR3aa: CASSLAGLVAGETQYF

abundance: -
j_gene: TRBJ2-7
d_gene: -
v_gene: TRBV20-1
CDR3nt: TGCAGTGCTCGAACCGGGACAACTCCCTACGAGCAGTACTTC
CDR3aa: CSARTGTTPYEQYF

abundance: -
j_gene: TRBJ2-3
d_gene: TRBD1
v_gene: TRBV20-1
CDR3nt: TGCAGTGCCGCCCGGGACAGTTACACAGATACGCAGTATTTT
CDR3aa: CSAARDSYTDTQYF

abundance: -
j_gene: TRBJ2-2
d_gene: -
v_gene: TRBV20-1
CDR3nt: TGCAGTGCTCTTATAACCGGGGAGCTGTTTTTT
CDR3aa: CSALITGELFF

abundance: many
j_gene: TRBJ2-5
d_gene: TRBD1
v_gene: TRBV12-3/TRBV12-4
CDR3nt: TGTGCCAGCAGCCCCCGGGACAGAGGAAAGACCCAGTACTTC
CDR3aa: CASSPRDRGKTQYF

abundance: -
j_gene: TRBJ2-7
d_gene: -
v_gene: TRBV6-2/TRBV6-3
CDR3nt: TGTGCCAGCAGTTACTGGCAGAGTTCCTACGAGCAGTACTTC
CDR3aa: CASSYWQSSYEQYF

abundance: many
j_gene: TRBJ2-3
d_gene: -
v_gene: TRBV2
CDR3nt: TGTGCCAGCAGTGCCCTCGGACGGTTGTCAGATACGCAGTATTTT
CDR3aa: CASSALGRLSDTQYF

abundance: -
j_gene: TRBJ2-1
d_gene: TRBD2
v_gene: TRBV27
CDR3nt: TGTGCCAGCAAGCCCCGGGAGGGCCCGTACAATGAGCAGTTCTTC
CDR3aa: CASKPREGPYNEQFF

abundance: -
j_gene: TRBJ2-5
d_gene: -
v_gene: TRBV5-6
CDR3nt: TGTGCCAGCAGCTTGTTAGGTGGATGGGGAGAGACCCAGTACTTC
CDR3aa: CASSLLGGWGETQYF

abundance: many
j_gene: TRBJ2-1
d_gene: -
v_gene: TRBV15
CDR3nt: TGTGCCACCAGCAGAGATCTCAGTAACAATGAGCAGTTCTTC
CDR3aa: CATSRDLSNNEQFF

abundance: -
j_gene: TRBJ2-3
d_gene: -
v_gene: TRBV7-9
CDR3nt: TGTGCCAGCAGCTTGGGGTTGGAGTCAGATACGCAGTATTTT
CDR3aa: CASSLGLESDTQYF